This TCR beta chain was identified in a study of cytomegalovirus exposure and HLA in healthy donors. The germline V and J ends were trimmed by 2 bases and 5 bases, with 13 bases remaining between them. This CDR3 contains 14 residues. Germline V lookup: CDR1 MDHEN, CDR2 SYDVKM. It was the approximately 120-subject validation cohort, separate from the approximately 700-subject first cohort, to which the donors belonged. Remarks on this clone: Its antigen is currently unknown.

Study-level findings and limits: 164 TCR beta chains were listed as cytomegalovirus-associated.

Libraries were prepared by immunoSEQ multiplex PCR; TCRdb keeps only in-frame clonotypes and omits some of them. The sample has over 150,000 clones; about 86% are singletons. This receptor was identified in a woman under 30 in good health and CMV-seropositive. Sequences were obtained from PBMCs. This chain connects TRBV28 to TRBJ2-7, with TRBD1 as a possible D gene (5 bases). The CDR3 loop is CASSLVRDGHEQYF. The DNA for the CDR3 is TGTGCCAGCAGTTTAGTCAGGGATGGACACGAGCAGTACTTC.